These 20 T cell receptor beta chains share one sample of origin, sequenced in a study of shared T cell receptors in the human thymus. Produced via immunoSEQ multiplex PCR; TCRdb's table is partial and in-frame only. The sample holds around 340,000 clones, 85% to 95% seen once. The sample was thymocytes. The receptors were gathered from a human donor.

This clone was counted once. The rearrangement uses TRBV6-5 and TRBJ2-7; the D gene is possibly TRBD1 (6 bases). Trimming cost V 5 bases and J 4 bases, with 12 bases left between them. CDR1 and CDR2 (germline): MNHEY, SVGAGI. The CDR3 covers 13 residues. CDR3 sequence reads: CASSPGQRYEQYF. DNA of the CDR3: TGTGCCAGCAGTCCCGGACAGCGATACGAGCAGTACTTC.

DNA of the CDR3: TGTGCCAGCAGTTTTAACGCAGCACGAAGCACAGATACGCAGTATTTT. It yields the protein CASSFNAARSTDTQYF. This chain uses TRBV28 with TRBJ2-3; D uncertain. Germline V gene sequence: CDR1 MDHEN, CDR2 SYDVKM. V lost 3 bases to trimming and J lost 0 bases, with 13 bases between them. The CDR3 has 16 amino acids.

The V and J genes are TRBV7-8 and TRBJ1-2; tentatively, D is TRBD1 (6 bases). This CDR3 is built from 18 residues. Trimming took 1 base from V and 8 from J, leaving 26 bases between them. CDR1 SGHVS and CDR2 FQNEAQ come from the germline V gene. CDR3 loop: CASSLGGVRGTGAKGYTF. The CDR3 bases are TGTGCCAGCAGCTTAGGGGGAGTACGAGGGACGGGGGCGAAGGGCTACACCTTC.

V and J are TRBV27 and TRBJ2-7; D unclear. This CDR3 region has 18 residues. Trimming took off 3 bases at V and 3 bases at J, with 24 bases between the two ends. Germline CDR1 reads MNHEY; CDR2 reads SMNVEV (reference sequence). CDR3 in amino acids: CASSLKEDLTSVIYEQYF. The CDR3 DNA reads as TGTGCCAGCAGTTTGAAAGAGGACCTTACAAGCGTGATCTACGAGCAGTACTTC.

The chain carries TRBV9 and TRBJ2-7, with a tentative D call TRBD2 (5 bases). Between the trimmed V and J ends, which lost 4 bases and 6 bases, there was a span of 23 bases. Per germline, CDR1 SGDLS and CDR2 YYNGEE. This CDR3 is built from 16 residues. DNA of the CDR3: TGTGCCAGCAGCCAACCGCGAGGGATGGAAGAGGGCGAGCAGTACTTC. This encodes CASSQPRGMEEGEQYF.

The chain combines TRBV30 with TRBJ2-7, with D uncertain. The CDR3 has 14 amino acids. With 5 bases removed from V and 2 bases from J, the gap between germline ends came to 16 bases. The germline gives CDR1 GTSNPN, CDR2 SVGIG (reference sequence). The CDR3 DNA reads as TGTGCCTGGGTCCGGCATGGACGGGCCTACGAGCAGTACTTC. It codes for CAWVRHGRAYEQYF.

The rearrangement joins TRBV15 to TRBJ2-5; 8 positions match TRBD1. Germline trimming cut 5 bases from V and 2 bases from J; bases unmatched to any gene: 4. The germline gives CDR1 LNHNV, CDR2 YYDKDF (reference sequence). The CDR3 is made up of 14 amino acids. The CDR3 region has the DNA TGTGCCACCAGCCCCGGACAGGGTCAAGAGACCCAGTACTTC. It specifies CATSPGQGQETQYF.

V and J are TRBV7-3 and TRBJ2-1; TRBD2 matches at 12 bases. The CDR3 spans 16 residues. V dropped 5 bases and J dropped 0; count of bases not matched to a gene: 2. Germline CDR1 and CDR2: SGHTA and FQGTGA. CDR3 bases: TGTGCCAGCAGCCCGACTAGCGGGAGCTCCTACAATGAGCAGTTCTTC. It is translated as CASSPTSGSSYNEQFF.

This clone was counted a single time. The chain combines TRBV28 with TRBJ1-5; no definite D call. The length of the CDR3 is 17 residues. In germline, CDR1 is MDHEN, CDR2 SYDVKM. Trimming left V 3 bases short and J 2 bases short, with 17 bases between. As DNA, the CDR3 is TGTGCCAGCAGTTTGTTTCGGCCCCGCGATCGCAATCAGCCCCAGCATTTT. Protein: CASSLFRPRDRNQPQHF.

The gene calls are TRBV10-2 and TRBJ2-7, with D possibly being TRBD1 (6 bases). Between the trimmed V and J ends, which lost 4 bases and 3 bases, there was a span of 16 bases. The CDR3 has 15 amino acids. Germline V gene lookup returns CDR1 WSHSY and CDR2 SAAADI. The CDR3 DNA is TGCGCCAGCAGTGTATCCAGGGGCCATGTCTACGAGCAGTACTTC. It codes for CASSVSRGHVYEQYF.

CDR3 protein: CASSLGTGNPYEQYF. The CDR3 DNA reads as TGTGCCAGCAGCCTGGGGACAGGGAACCCCTACGAGCAGTACTTC. The chain has TRBV5-6 and TRBJ2-7; 9 nucleotides line up with TRBD1. Unmatched junction bases numbered 7, after V lost 4 bases and J lost 2 bases. Looked up from germline, CDR1 is SGHDT and CDR2 is YYEEEE. The CDR3 has 15 residues.

The chain is built from TRBV15 and TRBJ2-1; the D is unclear. V was pared by 0 bases and J by 0 bases, with 9 bases between. Germline CDR1 reads LNHNV; CDR2 reads YYDKDF (reference sequence). The CDR3 has 16 residues. CDR3 nucleotides: TGTGCCACCAGCAGAGATAACCATAACTCCTACAATGAGCAGTTCTTC. Its translation: CATSRDNHNSYNEQFF.

The chain couples TRBV9 to TRBJ1-1, with unresolved D. CDR1 and CDR2 (germline): SGDLS, YYNGEE. This CDR3 is 16 amino acids long. Trimming pared 4 bases from V and 7 bases from J, leaving 23 bases between. The CDR3 DNA reads TGTGCCAGCAGCCCCAGAGGCCCACAAGGGCCTAATGAAGCTTTCTTT. This translates into CASSPRGPQGPNEAFF.

This clone was observed once. The V call is TRBV11-2, the J call TRBJ2-7, with 9 bases fitting TRBD2. From germline, CDR1 is SGHAT and CDR2 FQNNGV. The CDR3 is made up of 16 amino acids. V shed 0 bases, J shed 0 bases, and the junction held 3 bases outside the gene matches. CDR3 in amino acids: CASSLDPSGNSYEQYF. DNA of the CDR3: TGTGCCAGCAGCTTAGATCCTAGCGGGAACTCCTACGAGCAGTACTTC.

The chain carries TRBV6-5 and TRBJ1-2; TRBD1 is a possible D gene (6 bases). Trimming removed 6 bases at V and 3 bases at J, with 14 bases between. The CDR3 loop spans 14 amino acids. Per the germline V gene, CDR1 is MNHEY and CDR2 is SVGAGI. The CDR3 DNA follows: TGTGCCAGCAGACCCCCCAGGGGAGACTATGGCTACACCTTC. Its protein product is CASRPPRGDYGYTF.

V usage is TRBV28 and J usage is TRBJ1-3; possibly TRBD1 for D (5 bases). The germline V gene has CDR1 MDHEN and CDR2 SYDVKM. The CDR3 covers 14 residues. The germline V and J ends were trimmed by 4 bases and 4 bases, with 11 bases remaining between them. CDR3 DNA: TGTGCCAGCAGTTACAGGCCCTGCGGAAACACCATATATTTT. Its translation: CASSYRPCGNTIYF.

The chain couples TRBV19 to TRBJ2-3, with 10 bases matching TRBD2. The CDR3 has 16 residues. Trimming removed 2 bases from V and 1 base from J; junction bases left unmatched: 3. Germline V lookup: CDR1 LNHDA, CDR2 SQIVND (reference sequence). CDR3: CASSIRTSGRTDTQYF. The CDR3 nucleotides are TGTGCCAGTAGTATAAGGACTAGCGGCCGCACAGATACGCAGTATTTT.

This clone was detected once. The chain combines TRBV10-1 with TRBJ2-2; no clear D gene. The CDR3 spans 13 residues. Per the germline V gene, CDR1 is WNHNN and CDR2 is SYGVQD (reference sequence). Trimming shortened V by 8 bases and J by 3 bases, and 10 bases separated the two germline ends. The CDR3 spells CASAIAYTGELFF. The DNA of the CDR3 is TGCGCCAGCGCGATAGCCTACACCGGGGAGCTGTTTTTT.

The chain has TRBV7-9 and TRBJ2-5; D ambiguous. The CDR3 is made up of 14 amino acids. CDR1 is SEHNR and CDR2 is FQNEAQ in the germline V gene (reference sequence). With 5 bases removed from V and 3 bases from J, the gap between germline ends came to 13 bases. Here the CDR3 reads CASSPSTKKETQYF. The CDR3, as DNA: TGTGCCAGCAGCCCCTCGACAAAAAAAGAGACCCAGTACTTC.

The V call is TRBV6-6, the J call TRBJ2-1; weak D call: TRBD2 (6 bases). From germline, CDR1 is MNHNY and CDR2 SVGAGI (reference sequence). The CDR3 spans 12 residues. The ends were cut back, 6 bases at V and 16 bases at J, with 19 bases in the middle. The CDR3 sequence is CASRVGGATVFF. The CDR3 DNA follows: TGTGCCAGCAGGGTGGGGGGAGCCACGGTCTTCTTC.